The 14 T cell receptor beta chains in this list originate from one sample, sequenced in a study of tissue T cells after allogeneic stem cell transplantation. Only in-frame clones appear in the TCRdb table, and some are missing; sequencing was by immunoSEQ multiplex PCR. This sample has around 25,000 clones, with about 89% found just once. The sequences come from blood, collected before transplantation. These receptors all come from a male donor at least 60 years old who later had graft-versus-host disease after an allogeneic stem cell transplant.

The rearrangement uses TRBV5-1 and TRBJ2-7; tentatively, D is TRBD2 (6 bases). CDR1 and CDR2 from the germline V gene are SGHRS and YFSETQ. Between the trimmed V and J ends, which lost 0 bases and 1 base, there was a span of 11 bases. The CDR3 is 15 amino acids. Written as DNA, the CDR3 is TGCGCCAGCAGCTTGGACGCAGGACTATCCTACGAGCAGTACTTC. Translation gives CASSLDAGLSYEQYF.

This chain connects TRBV7-3 to TRBJ2-2; D not certain. Per the germline V gene, CDR1 is SGHTA and CDR2 is FQGTGA. V lost 5 bases to trimming and J lost 4 bases, with 11 bases between them. The CDR3 loop spans 14 amino acids. This chain's CDR3 is CASSPSSSTGELFF. As DNA, the CDR3 is TGTGCCAGCAGCCCGTCTTCCTCCACCGGGGAGCTGTTTTTT.

This clone was seen a single time. The chain recombines TRBV6-5 with TRBJ2-7; tentatively, D is TRBD2 (6 bases). The CDR3 contains 16 residues. Trimming removed 0 bases from V and 3 bases from J, with 15 bases in between. Germline values: CDR1 MNHEY, CDR2 SVGAGI. The CDR3 protein is CASSYSAGRDGYEQYF. Written as DNA, the CDR3 is TGTGCCAGCAGTTACTCGGCGGGGCGGGATGGCTACGAGCAGTACTTC.

This chain joins TRBV5-1 and TRBJ1-4; 8 nucleotides line up with TRBD1. The length of the CDR3 is 14 residues. Looked up from germline, CDR1 is SGHRS and CDR2 is YFSETQ. V shed 3 bases and J 5 bases; nucleotides not matched to a gene: 3. CDR3 sequence (DNA): TGCGCCAGCAGCTCAGGGACAGGAAATGAAAAACTGTTTTTT. It translates to CASSSGTGNEKLFF.

This clone was seen only a few times. CDR3 sequence: CASSSGDSPLHF. CDR3 DNA sequence: TGTGCCAGCAGCTCAGGGGATTCACCCCTCCACTTT. The J gene is TRBJ1-6, the V gene TRBV7-2; D perhaps matches TRBD1 (6 bases). The germline V gene has CDR1 SGHTA and CDR2 FQGNSA. Trimming removed 4 bases at V and 8 bases at J, with 6 bases between. The CDR3 runs 12 residues.

This clone is a singleton in its sample. The J gene is TRBJ2-7, the V gene TRBV3-1 (or the pseudogene TRBV3-2); TRBD2 aligns across 8 bases. Looked up from germline, CDR1 is LGHDT and CDR2 is YNNKEL (reference sequence). The CDR3 extends over 11 amino acids. This CDR3 reads CAAGGLRGQYF. As DNA, the CDR3 is TGTGCGGCGGGGGGACTCCGCGGGCAGTACTTC.

The chain is built from TRBV28 and TRBJ1-5, with D uncertain. V gave up 3 bases and J gave up 2 bases, with 8 bases separating them. The CDR3 is made up of 14 amino acids. Germline values: CDR1 MDHEN, CDR2 SYDVKM. Here the CDR3 reads CASSFGSGNQPQHF. The CDR3 coding sequence is TGTGCCAGCAGTTTCGGATCTGGCAATCAGCCCCAGCATTTT. Supplemented by reference TRBV28 and TRBJ1-5, the full variable domain reads DVKVTQSSRYLVKRTGEKVFLECVQDMDHENMFWYRQDPGLGLRLIYFSYDVKMKEKGDIPEGYSVSREKKERFSLILESASTNQTSMYLCASSFGSGNQPQHFGDGTRLSIL.

The chain couples TRBV3-1 (or the pseudogene TRBV3-2) to TRBJ1-2, with a possible D match to TRBD1 (5 bases). The CDR3 totals 16 residues. From germline, CDR1 is LGHDT and CDR2 YNNKEL (reference sequence). The ends were cut back, 3 bases at V and 0 bases at J, with 14 bases in the middle. CDR3 residues: CASSHPGALTNYGYTF. CDR3 in DNA: TGTGCCAGCAGCCACCCTGGGGCGCTGACTAACTATGGCTACACCTTC.

The chain recombines TRBV28 with TRBJ1-4, with a possible D match to TRBD1 (5 bases). Germline lookup yields CDR1 MDHEN and CDR2 SYDVKM. Between the trimmed V and J ends, which lost 5 bases and 7 bases, there was a span of 23 bases. The CDR3 runs 17 residues. CDR3 in DNA: TGTGCCAGCAGTGGCCATATCGTTCGGGCTGGGGGTGAAAAACTGTTTTTT. Amino acids: CASSGHIVRAGGEKLFF.

The CDR3 DNA sequence: TGTGCCACCAGCAGAGATCGGAAAGACTACGAGCAGTACTTC. It translates to CATSRDRKDYEQYF. This sequence joins TRBV15 and TRBJ2-7; D unresolved. In germline, CDR1 is LNHNV, CDR2 YYDKDF (reference sequence). The CDR3 sequence is 14 residues long. Trimming took 0 bases from V and 3 from J, leaving 9 bases between them. Using reference TRBV15 and TRBJ2-7 for the parts outside the CDR3, the full variable domain is DAMVIQNPRYQVTQFGKPVTLSCSQTLNHNVMYWYQQKSSQAPKLLFHYYDKDFNNEADTPDNFQSRRPNTSFCFLDIRSPGLGDTAMYLCATSRDRKDYEQYFGPGTRLTVT.

J is TRBJ1-2 and V is TRBV29-1; D remains ambiguous. Trimming took off 4 bases at V and 8 bases at J, with 23 bases between the two ends. CDR1 and CDR2 from the germline V gene are SQVTM and ANQGSEA. The CDR3 covers 15 residues. The DNA of the CDR3 is TGCAGCGTTGGGCCGAGAGGGTCAAGGGCGGGCGGCTACACCTTC. This codes for CSVGPRGSRAGGYTF.

This clone has only a few counts. V and J are TRBV11-3 and TRBJ2-7; D gene ambiguous. Trimming stripped 5 bases from V and 2 bases from J, with 13 bases between. Germline V lookup: CDR1 SGHNT, CDR2 YENEEA. This CDR3 contains 14 residues. CDR3 nucleotides: TGTGCCAGCAGCCCTGAACCCTCGGCCTACGAGCAGTACTTC. It codes for CASSPEPSAYEQYF. Using reference TRBV11-3 and TRBJ2-7 for the parts outside the CDR3, the full variable domain is EAGVVQSPRYKIIEKKQPVAFWCNPISGHNTLYWYLQNLGQGPELLIRYENEEAVDDSQLPKDRFSAERLKGVDSTLKIQPAELGDSAVYLCASSPEPSAYEQYFGPGTRLTVT.

The V gene is TRBV19, the J gene TRBJ1-6; D unclear. The CDR3 contains 13 residues. Trimming cost V 5 bases and J 7 bases, with 9 bases left between them. Germline-derived CDR1 and CDR2 are LNHDA and SQIVND (reference sequence). The CDR3 here is CASSPAWNSPLHF. CDR3 nucleotides: TGTGCCAGTAGTCCGGCCTGGAATTCACCCCTCCACTTT.

This chain connects TRBV18 to TRBJ1-2; 7 nucleotides match TRBD1. The CDR3 extends over 13 amino acids. After removal of 3 bases from V and 4 bases from J, the junction contained 2 bases not matched to a gene. The germline V gene encodes CDR1 KGHSH and CDR2 LQKENI. CDR3 DNA: TGTGCCAGCTCACCGGACAGGATCTATGGCTACACCTTC. Translation gives CASSPDRIYGYTF.